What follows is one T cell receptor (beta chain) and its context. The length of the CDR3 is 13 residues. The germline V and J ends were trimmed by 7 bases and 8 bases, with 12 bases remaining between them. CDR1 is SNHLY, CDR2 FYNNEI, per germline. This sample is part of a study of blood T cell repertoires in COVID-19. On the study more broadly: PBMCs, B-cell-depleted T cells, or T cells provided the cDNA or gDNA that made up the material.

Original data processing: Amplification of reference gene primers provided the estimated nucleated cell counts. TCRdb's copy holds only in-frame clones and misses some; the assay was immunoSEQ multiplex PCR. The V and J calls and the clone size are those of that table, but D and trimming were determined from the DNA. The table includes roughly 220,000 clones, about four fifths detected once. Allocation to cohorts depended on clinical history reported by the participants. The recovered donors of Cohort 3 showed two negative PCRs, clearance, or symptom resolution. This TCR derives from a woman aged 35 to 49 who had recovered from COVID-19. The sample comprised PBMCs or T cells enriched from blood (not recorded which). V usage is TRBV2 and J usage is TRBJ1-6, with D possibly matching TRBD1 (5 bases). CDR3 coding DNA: TGTGCCAGCAATGTAGGGACTCATTCACCCCTCCACTTT. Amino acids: CASNVGTHSPLHF.